This T cell receptor (beta chain) stems from a study of T cells after yellow fever vaccination. Looking at the study overall: Some fractions had low cell numbers, and these were prepared with SMART-Seq v4 Ultra Low Input.

Researchers made TCR cDNA using 5'RACE template switching, and this step added a universal primer site and UMIs. TCRdb reanalysed the 5' RACE reads using MiXCR and keeps one entry per CDR3 protein. The data show about 210,000 distinct CDR3 sequences, approximately 3% seen once. V was trimmed by 6 bases and J by 4 bases, leaving 12 bases between them. This CDR3 comprises 13 residues. This clonotype was recorded many times. The V gene is TRBV12-3 or TRBV12-4, the J gene TRBJ1-1; maybe TRBD1 (5 bases). The receptor's source is a man aged 18 to 30 who received the YFV17D yellow fever vaccine. Sequencing was performed on CD4+ T cells sorted from PBMCs, taken 10 days after the yellow fever booster vaccination. The CDR3 loop reads CASSHRGGTEAFF. The CDR3 DNA is TGTGCCAGCAGCCACCGGGGGGGCACTGAAGCTTTCTTT.